The 22 T cell receptor beta chains in this list originate from one sample, sequenced in a study of low-dose radiotherapy and immunotherapy resistance in tumors. TRAV- and TRBV-specific primers primed first-strand cDNA, covering alpha and beta chains. Amplification, which lasted approximately 19 PCR cycles, used a constant-region primer and V-primer adapter to amplify TCRs. TCRdb re-called the reads with MiXCR, one entry per CDR3 protein. Of approximately 30,000 distinct CDR3 sequences listed, around 54% are singletons. Indicated time point: after trial treatment. Treatment defined: LDRT plus nivolumab, ipilimumab, low-dose cyclophosphamide and aspirin (RACIN trial). The specimen comprised PBMCs, sampled after low-dose radiotherapy plus immunotherapy. These receptors were obtained from a male donor with gallbladder cancer.

The chain carries TRBV28 and TRBJ2-7; the match to TRBD1 covers 8 bases. The CDR3 sequence is 18 residues long. V shed 9 bases, J shed 4 bases, and the junction held 23 bases outside the gene matches. The germline V gene encodes CDR1 MDHEN and CDR2 SYDVKM. DNA of the CDR3: TGTGCCAGTATTTTAAGCGACAGGGGAATGACTGGTCAATACGAGCAGTACTTC. This sequence encodes CASILSDRGMTGQYEQYF. The entire variable domain, with the rest obtained from reference TRBV28 and TRBJ2-7, is as follows: DVKVTQSSRYLVKRTGEKVFLECVQDMDHENMFWYRQDPGLGLRLIYFSYDVKMKEKGDIPEGYSVSREKKERFSLILESASTNQTSMYLCASILSDRGMTGQYEQYFGPGTRLTVT.

This clonotype was seen only a few times. The J gene is TRBJ2-1, the V gene TRBV3-1, with TRBD2 as a possible D gene (5 bases). The V end was cut by 4 bases, the J end by 7 bases, with 17 bases between. Germline assignment: CDR1 LGHDT and CDR2 YNNKEL (reference sequence). This CDR3 is built from 15 residues. Here the CDR3 reads CASSPMGRSGNEQFF. The CDR3 DNA is TGTGCCAGCAGCCCAATGGGCAGGTCGGGGAATGAGCAGTTCTTC.

CDR3 sequence reads: CASSAWVGSYEQYF. The CDR3 nucleotides are TGTGCCAGCAGCGCCTGGGTCGGCTCCTACGAGCAGTACTTC. The chain combines TRBV7-8 with TRBJ2-7; no reliable D call. Trimming shortened V by 5 bases and J by 0 bases, and 11 bases separated the two germline ends. This CDR3 spans 14 amino acids. Germline CDR1 SGHVS, CDR2 FQNEAQ.

Within the sample, this clonotype is medium-sized. The chain has TRBV2 and TRBJ2-7, with TRBD1 identical over 9 bases. The CDR3 length is 17 residues. Germline lookup yields CDR1 SNHLY and CDR2 FYNNEI. V shed 0 bases, J shed 2 bases, and the junction held 8 bases outside the gene matches. Written as DNA, the CDR3 is TGTGCCAGCAGTGAAGCTGAAGGACAGGGGACTGCCTACGAGCAGTACTTC. Protein: CASSEAEGQGTAYEQYF.

The rearrangement uses TRBV5-1 and TRBJ2-1, with TRBD2 as a possible D gene (6 bases). Germline assignment: CDR1 SGHRS and CDR2 YFSETQ. V lost 0 bases and J lost 8, with 24 bases in between. The CDR3 spans 18 residues. The CDR3 spells CASSLGLVRRNRDYEQFF. The CDR3 coding sequence is TGCGCCAGCAGCTTGGGGCTAGTTCGGCGAAACCGGGACTATGAGCAGTTCTTC.

V usage is TRBV20-1 and J usage is TRBJ2-5; 11 bases align to TRBD2. With V trimmed by 5 bases and J by 6 bases, 5 bases remained unmatched. CDR3 length: 13 residues. The germline V gene has CDR1 DFQATT and CDR2 SNEGSKA (reference sequence). CDR3 DNA sequence: TGCAGTGCTTTAGCGGGAGGGCTCCAGACCCAGTACTTC. This translates into CSALAGGLQTQYF.

J is TRBJ2-3 and V is TRBV10-3; D perhaps matches TRBD2 (6 bases). Trimming left V 4 bases short and J 8 bases short, with 13 bases between. The CDR3 is 13 amino acids. Germline V gene data show CDR1 as ENHRY and CDR2 as SYGVKD. CDR3 in DNA: TGTGCCATCAGTGGCTCAGACGGGGGTACGCAGTATTTT. Amino acid sequence: CAISGSDGGTQYF.

J is TRBJ2-7 and V is TRBV5-1; D gene uncertain. V lost 2 bases and J lost 5, with 17 bases in between. Germline-derived CDR1 and CDR2 are SGHRS and YFSETQ. The CDR3 has 15 residues. The CDR3 loop reads CASSLGPPGRHEQYF. The CDR3 bases are TGCGCCAGCAGCTTAGGACCTCCCGGGCGCCACGAGCAGTACTTC.

For this clonotype: It is unclear where the CDR3 begins or ends on the DNA, so no DNA is shown, and the CDR3 is as TCRdb lists it. The chain's CDR3 is CASSPGQGNTGELFFFFFFFF. The V call is TRBV12-3 or TRBV12-4, the J call TRBJ2-2; TRBD1 reflects the table's D call only, with no check against the DNA. The CDR3 spans 21 residues, counting both ends.

Within the sample, this clonotype is medium-sized. The chain has TRBV6-8 and TRBJ2-7; D gene unclear. Per germline, CDR1 MNHGY and CDR2 SAAAGT. The V end lost 0 bases, the J end lost 6 bases, and 15 bases lay between the germline ends. The CDR3 spans 15 residues. The CDR3 reads CASSYSYSSLVEQYF. For the CDR3, the DNA is TGTGCCAGCAGTTACTCATACAGTAGCCTGGTCGAGCAGTACTTC.

This clonotype turned up a few times. This sequence is one base from a far larger clone and is likely a read error. The chain has TRBV3-1 and TRBJ2-5; 7 positions match TRBD2. Trimming cost V 1 base and J 11 bases; bases outside gene matches: 19. CDR3 length: 17 residues. Germline CDR1 and CDR2: LGHDT and YNNKEL (reference sequence). The CDR3: CASSQVTTGGSYNEQYF. In DNA, the CDR3 is TGTGCCAGCAGCCAAGTTACGACGGGAGGTTCCTACAATGAGCAGTACTTC.

Concerning this clonotype: The limits of the CDR3 on the DNA are not certain, so only TCRdb's listed CDR3 is given. The chain links TRBV6-1 to TRBJ2-2; TRBD2 reflects the table's D call only, with no check against the DNA. The CDR3 is 17 residues long, counting both termini. Germline CDR1 reads MNHNS; CDR2 reads SASEGT. The CDR3 spells CASRGLAANTGELFFFF.

Notes on this clonotype: Because the CDR3's place on the DNA is in doubt, the DNA is left out and the CDR3 is given as listed by TCRdb. The V gene is TRBV15, the J gene TRBJ2-2; the tabulated D call, TRBD1, remains unverified against the DNA. Germline V lookup: CDR1 LNHNV, CDR2 YYDKDF (reference sequence). The CDR3 extends over 14 residues, inclusive of both ends. The CDR3 protein is CASGRENTGELFFF.

This clonotype has ten or more counts. The chain combines TRBV5-7 with TRBJ1-5; 7 nucleotides line up with TRBD1. TRBV5-7 is assigned to the ORF class and has an uncertain function. Germline trimming cut 3 bases from V and 7 bases from J; bases unmatched to any gene: 4. The CDR3 is 13 amino acids. CDR3 sequence: CASSSRGPQPQHF. The CDR3 nucleotides are TGTGCCAGCAGCTCGAGGGGGCCCCAGCCCCAGCATTTT.

V and J are TRBV10-3 and TRBJ2-7; no clear D gene. Trimming took off 0 bases at V and 1 base at J, with 16 bases between the two ends. The CDR3 contains 17 residues. In germline, CDR1 is ENHRY, CDR2 SYGVKD. The CDR3 region has the DNA TGTGCCATCAGTGAGTCGATCGGCCGGCCGGATTCCTACGAGCAGTACTTC. It yields the protein CAISESIGRPDSYEQYF.

This clonotype is medium-sized by share. The V call is TRBV2, the J call TRBJ1-2; D unclear. CDR3 length: 11 residues. V dropped 7 bases and J dropped 4 bases, with 7 bases sitting between them. Germline lookup yields CDR1 SNHLY and CDR2 FYNNEI. The CDR3 reads CASKGTYGYTF. The CDR3 DNA reads TGTGCCAGCAAGGGTACCTATGGCTACACCTTC. Full variable domain (rest looked up from reference TRBV2 and TRBJ1-2): EPEVTQTPSHQVTQMGQEVILRCVPISNHLYFYWYRQILGQKVEFLVSFYNNEISEKSEIFDDQFSVERPDGSNFTLKIRSTKLEDSAMYFCASKGTYGYTFGSGTRLTVV.

This clonotype was seen ten or more times. The chain uses TRBV10-3 and TRBJ2-7, with D possibly matching TRBD1 (6 bases). CDR3 length: 15 amino acids. Trimming removed 10 bases at V and 0 bases at J, with 19 bases between. CDR1 is ENHRY and CDR2 is SYGVKD in the germline V gene. The CDR3 reads CATGETEVSSYEQYF. For the CDR3, the DNA is TGTGCCACAGGGGAGACAGAGGTGAGCTCCTACGAGCAGTACTTC.

Remarks on this clonotype: A read error likely explains this, since a far larger clone differs by one base. The rearrangement uses TRBV10-2 and TRBJ2-7, with a tentative D call TRBD2 (5 bases). Germline values: CDR1 WSHSY, CDR2 SAAADI. V gave up 6 bases and J gave up 7 bases, with 13 bases separating them. This CDR3 contains 12 residues. CDR3 sequence: CASRRAVDEQYF. CDR3 in DNA: TGCGCCAGCAGGCGGGCAGTCGATGAGCAGTACTTC.

About this clonotype: This sequence is one base from a far larger clone and is likely a read error. The genes are TRBV7-2 and TRBJ2-7; 8 bases fit TRBD1. J gave up 4 bases and V 5 bases, and 4 bases lay outside the gene matches. Germline CDR1 and CDR2: SGHTA and FQGNSA. CDR3 length equals 13 residues. The CDR3 region is CASSMGQAYEQYF. For the CDR3, the DNA is TGTGCCAGCAGCATGGGACAGGCGTACGAGCAGTACTTC.

The chain uses TRBV11-2 and TRBJ2-3; a possible D gene is TRBD1 (6 bases). The V and J ends lost 4 bases and 3 bases respectively, with 8 bases between them. The CDR3 length is 13 residues. The germline V gene encodes CDR1 SGHAT and CDR2 FQNNGV. CDR3 nucleotides: TGTGCCAGCAGCTATGACAGGACAGATACGCAGTATTTT. This sequence encodes CASSYDRTDTQYF.

The genes are TRBV20-1 and TRBJ1-1; D remains unclear. Trimming pared 1 base from V and 0 bases from J, leaving 9 bases between. The germline CDR1 and CDR2 sequences are DFQATT and SNEGSKA (reference sequence). This CDR3 comprises 14 residues. The CDR3 sequence is CSARGEILNTEAFF. The CDR3 coding sequence is TGCAGTGCTAGAGGGGAGATATTGAACACTGAAGCTTTCTTT.

This clonotype was found a few times. The V gene is TRBV10-2, the J gene TRBJ2-5, with 10 bases matching TRBD2. This CDR3 has 15 residues. The trim removed 2 bases at V and 7 bases at J, leaving 7 bases unmatched. From germline, CDR1 is WSHSY and CDR2 SAAADI. The DNA for the CDR3 is TGCGCCAGCAGTGAGACTAGCGGGGCCGGAGGGACCCAGTACTTC. It encodes CASSETSGAGGTQYF.